Given below is one T cell receptor beta chain in context. CDR1 is LNHDA and CDR2 is SQIVND in the germline V gene (reference sequence). The CDR3 consists of 11 residues. With V trimmed by 9 bases and J by 6 bases, 2 bases remained unmatched. This entry is derived from a study of T cell changes during pregnancy in multiple sclerosis. Measured with immunoSEQ multiplex PCR; TCRdb has only the in-frame clones, and not every one. The sample has approximately 110,000 clones; 90% to 95% are singletons. The sequencing used peripheral blood, collected in the third trimester of pregnancy. This TCR was sampled from a female donor with multiple sclerosis, enrolled in a pregnancy study. V and J are TRBV19 and TRBJ2-4, with 7 bases aligning to TRBD1. The CDR3 reads CASRQGNIQYF. The CDR3 bases are TGTGCCAGCAGACAGGGAAACATTCAGTACTTC.